The 20 T cell receptor beta chains below were found in one sample sequenced in a study of T-cell reconstitution after alpha-beta-depleted transplantation in children. The authors prepared the TCRbeta library with unique molecular identifiers. TCRdb re-called the PCR reads through MiXCR, storing one row per CDR3 protein. The sample shows about 460,000 distinct CDR3 sequences, around 12% of them seen only once. The sequenced sample was PBMCs from the stem cell graft donor, obtained from the stem cell graft. These receptors were obtained from a human donor who donated a stem cell graft to a child with combined immunodeficiency.

This clonotype was seen more than once but under ten times. This chain links TRBV7-9 with TRBJ2-7; 9 nucleotides agree with TRBD2. V lost 1 base, J lost 6 bases, and 4 bases stayed unmatched. In germline, CDR1 is SEHNR, CDR2 FQNEAQ (reference sequence). This CDR3 comprises 14 residues. The CDR3 loop reads CASSLGGLAIEQYF. In DNA form, the CDR3 reads TGTGCCAGCAGCTTAGGCGGACTAGCGATCGAGCAGTACTTC. The full variable domain, rest sourced from reference TRBV7-9 and TRBJ2-7, is DTGVSQNPRHKITKRGQNVTFRCDPISEHNRLYWYRQTLGQGPEFLTYFQNEAQLEKSRLLSDRFSAERPKGSFSTLEIQRTEQGDSAMYLCASSLGGLAIEQYFGPGTRLTVT.

This clonotype was recorded many times. This rearrangement joins TRBV20-1 to TRBJ2-2, with TRBD2 matching 10 bases. In germline, CDR1 is DFQATT, CDR2 SNEGSKA (reference sequence). CDR3 length: 14 amino acids. The V and J ends lost 3 bases and 3 bases, in that order; junction bases with no gene match: 1. This CDR3 reads CSARSGGDTGELFF. In DNA form, the CDR3 reads TGCAGTGCTAGGAGCGGGGGGGACACCGGGGAGCTGTTTTTT.

This clonotype showed up just a few times. The J gene is TRBJ1-4, the V gene TRBV12-3 or TRBV12-4; 9 bases are a match to TRBD1. Unmatched junction bases numbered 13, after V lost 5 bases and J lost 6 bases. The CDR3 extends over 17 amino acids. The CDR3 nucleotides read TGTGCCAGCAGTCCCCCCATACTGACAGGGGGGGATGAAAAACTGTTTTTT. Translation: CASSPPILTGGDEKLFF.

The chain recombines TRBV2 with TRBJ2-7; TRBD1 is a possible D gene (5 bases). This CDR3 contains 14 residues. Trimming took 4 bases from V and 0 from J, leaving 10 bases between them. Germline assignment: CDR1 SNHLY and CDR2 FYNNEI. Here the CDR3 DNA reads TGTGCCAGCAGTGGGGCAGGGCTCTCCTACGAGCAGTACTTC. Protein: CASSGAGLSYEQYF. The full variable domain, with the rest looked up from reference TRBV2 and TRBJ2-7, is EPEVTQTPSHQVTQMGQEVILRCVPISNHLYFYWYRQILGQKVEFLVSFYNNEISEKSEIFDDQFSVERPDGSNFTLKIRSTKLEDSAMYFCASSGAGLSYEQYFGPGTRLTVT.

The chain links TRBV18 to TRBJ1-1; 8 positions agree with TRBD1. Germline CDR1 and CDR2: KGHSH and LQKENI. The CDR3 loop spans 16 amino acids. V shed 6 bases, J shed 3 bases, and the junction held 12 bases outside the gene matches. The CDR3 is CASSQNAGGGYTEAFF. The CDR3 nucleotides read TGTGCCAGCTCTCAAAACGCAGGGGGCGGTTACACTGAAGCTTTCTTT.

This clonotype was picked up many times. The V call is TRBV6-5, the J call TRBJ1-5, with a possible D match to TRBD1 (5 bases). The V end was cut by 2 bases, the J end by 5 bases, with 10 bases between. CDR3 length: 14 amino acids. CDR1 is MNHEY, CDR2 SVGAGI, per germline. The chain's CDR3 is CASSYVGLDQPQHF. The CDR3 nucleotides are TGTGCCAGCAGTTACGTGGGGCTTGATCAGCCCCAGCATTTT.

The chain carries TRBV6-9 and TRBJ2-7; TRBD2 agrees at 7 bases. This CDR3 is 15 amino acids long. V dropped 4 bases and J dropped 4; count of bases not matched to a gene: 10. CDR1 and CDR2 (germline): MNHGY, SVAAGI. CDR3 sequence: CASSSSPTGGYEQYF. The DNA of the CDR3 is TGTGCCAGCAGTTCATCCCCGACGGGAGGATACGAGCAGTACTTC.

This clonotype was counted ten times or more. V gene TRBV3-1 combines with J gene TRBJ1-1; a weak D match, TRBD1 (5 bases). Trimming cost V 4 bases and J 2 bases, with 11 bases left between them. CDR3 length equals 14 residues. Germline CDR1 reads LGHDT; CDR2 reads YNNKEL (reference sequence). The CDR3 DNA sequence: TGTGCCAGCAGCCCAAATGACAGAAACACTGAAGCTTTCTTT. This codes for CASSPNDRNTEAFF.

This clonotype was observed a handful of times. The chain has TRBV15 and TRBJ1-3; no clear D. Germline V gene lookup returns CDR1 LNHNV and CDR2 YYDKDF (reference sequence). The CDR3 runs 17 residues. V was clipped by 1 base and J by 0 bases, with 13 bases between them. The CDR3 region is CATSRGTRSGSGNTIYF. The CDR3 DNA reads TGTGCCACCAGCAGAGGGACGAGGTCCGGCTCTGGAAACACCATATATTTT.

This clonotype was seen ten or more times. This chain connects TRBV6-5 to TRBJ1-6; D perhaps matches TRBD1 (6 bases). CDR1 and CDR2 from the germline V gene are MNHEY and SVGAGI. There are 17 residues in the CDR3. With 0 bases removed from V and 5 bases from J, the gap between germline ends came to 14 bases. This chain's CDR3 is CASSYSIGRGDNSPLHF. The CDR3 bases are TGTGCCAGCAGTTACTCGATCGGGAGGGGGGATAATTCACCCCTCCACTTT.

The chain employs TRBV30 and TRBJ2-1; TRBD2 matches 9 bases. The V and J ends lost 2 bases and 3 bases, in that order; junction bases with no gene match: 5. The CDR3 length is 15 residues. Per germline, CDR1 GTSNPN and CDR2 SVGIG (reference sequence). The CDR3 here is CAWSPLAGVYNEQFF. The CDR3 DNA follows: TGTGCCTGGAGTCCCTTAGCGGGGGTCTACAATGAGCAGTTCTTC.

This clonotype has just a few counts. The chain couples TRBV12-3 or TRBV12-4 to TRBJ1-3; a possible D gene is TRBD1 (5 bases). The CDR3 has 14 residues. Trimming cost V 5 bases and J 9 bases, with 17 bases left between them. The CDR3 protein is CASSRGGEGGTIYF. CDR3 in DNA: TGTGCCAGCAGTCGGGGGGGAGAGGGTGGCACCATATATTTT.

This clonotype was detected many times. The chain combines TRBV12-3 or TRBV12-4 with TRBJ2-3; possibly TRBD2 for D (6 bases). This CDR3 has 14 residues. V dropped 5 bases and J dropped 1 base, with 10 bases sitting between them. CDR3 sequence reads: CASSLIAGTDTQYF. In DNA form, the CDR3 reads TGTGCCAGCAGTCTAATAGCGGGCACAGATACGCAGTATTTT.

In its sample, this clonotype was seen a few times. The V call is TRBV4-2, the J call TRBJ1-2; TRBD1 might be the D (5 bases). Trimming took 3 bases from V and 7 from J, leaving 15 bases between them. The germline gives CDR1 LGHNA, CDR2 YNFKEQ. The length of the CDR3 is 14 residues. CDR3 in amino acids: CASSQGEGASGYTF. In DNA, the CDR3 is TGTGCCAGCAGCCAGGGAGAAGGGGCTAGTGGCTACACCTTC.

This clonotype has only a few counts. This chain uses TRBV20-1 with TRBJ2-5; D gene unclear. V was trimmed by 1 base and J by 2 bases, leaving 11 bases between them. From germline, CDR1 is DFQATT and CDR2 SNEGSKA (reference sequence). This CDR3 spans 14 amino acids. The CDR3 protein is CSARADGGQETQYF. CDR3 coding DNA: TGCAGTGCTAGAGCTGATGGTGGGCAAGAGACCCAGTACTTC.

V usage is TRBV12-3 or TRBV12-4 and J usage is TRBJ1-1; the D is unclear. The V end was cut by 6 bases, the J end by 4 bases, with 6 bases between. The CDR3 has 11 residues. This CDR3 is CASSTSTEAFF. In nucleotides, the CDR3 is TGTGCCAGCAGCACGAGCACTGAAGCTTTCTTT.

The sample holds many counts of this clonotype. The CDR3 reads CASSRSMALAVNTGELFF. The CDR3, as DNA: TGTGCCAGCAGCAGGAGCATGGCCCTAGCGGTGAACACCGGGGAGCTGTTTTTT. This rearrangement joins TRBV7-9 to TRBJ2-2; 7 bases map to TRBD2. The V and J ends lost 5 bases and 1 base, in that order; junction bases with no gene match: 13. The germline gives CDR1 SEHNR, CDR2 FQNEAQ (reference sequence). This CDR3 contains 18 residues.

This clonotype was observed at least ten times. The chain employs TRBV4-2 and TRBJ2-5; D may be TRBD2 (6 bases). CDR1 and CDR2 from the germline V gene are LGHNA and YNFKEQ. V was trimmed by 0 bases and J by 5 bases, leaving 13 bases between them. This CDR3 region has 15 residues. The CDR3 bases are TGTGCCAGCAGCCAAGATTTAGGCGGGGTGGAGACCCAGTACTTC. Translation gives CASSQDLGGVETQYF.

This clonotype was seen more than once but under ten times. The chain uses TRBV20-1 and TRBJ1-1; D is possibly TRBD1 (5 bases). The CDR3 loop spans 16 amino acids. Trimming took 0 bases from V and 0 from J, leaving 14 bases between them. Germline V gene data show CDR1 as DFQATT and CDR2 as SNEGSKA (reference sequence). The CDR3 sequence is CSARDSPGHVNTEAFF. For the CDR3, the DNA is TGCAGTGCTAGAGATTCGCCCGGACACGTGAACACTGAAGCTTTCTTT.

This clonotype was counted only a few times. The V gene is TRBV13, the J gene TRBJ2-1; D is unclear. CDR1 is PRHDT and CDR2 is FYEKMQ in the germline V gene (reference sequence). The CDR3 loop spans 15 amino acids. The V end was cut by 4 bases, the J end by 6 bases, with 16 bases between. The CDR3 DNA is TGTGCCAGCAGCTCACGCCGCCGCGACCCCAATGAGCAGTTCTTC. Translation gives CASSSRRRDPNEQFF.